This T cell receptor beta chain comes out of a study of cytomegalovirus exposure and HLA in healthy donors. Study at large: Approximately 190 million T cells yielded some 100 million unique TCR beta sequences, as an earlier analysis found. General study results and limits: A later analysis linked a missense variant in DCLRE1C to the trimming of TCR beta V and J genes.

In regard to this clone: Its antigen remains unknown.

This PCR relied on a set of 60 Vbeta primers and 13 Jbeta primers. Produced via immunoSEQ multiplex PCR; TCRdb's table is partial and in-frame only. The sample has tens of thousands of clones, around 76% seen once; the top ten hold around 6%. Germline V gene data show CDR1 as MNHEY and CDR2 as SVGAGI. Germline trimming cut 0 bases from V and 8 bases from J; bases unmatched to any gene: 2. This CDR3 spans 15 amino acids. Sequenced: PBMCs. The TCR originated in a man aged 50-60 years in good health and CMV-seronegative. V is TRBV6-5 and J is TRBJ1-6; TRBD1 matches at 9 bases. The CDR3 region is CASSYSRTGDSPLHF. For the CDR3, the DNA is TGTGCCAGCAGTTACTCGCGGACAGGGGATTCACCCCTCCACTTT.